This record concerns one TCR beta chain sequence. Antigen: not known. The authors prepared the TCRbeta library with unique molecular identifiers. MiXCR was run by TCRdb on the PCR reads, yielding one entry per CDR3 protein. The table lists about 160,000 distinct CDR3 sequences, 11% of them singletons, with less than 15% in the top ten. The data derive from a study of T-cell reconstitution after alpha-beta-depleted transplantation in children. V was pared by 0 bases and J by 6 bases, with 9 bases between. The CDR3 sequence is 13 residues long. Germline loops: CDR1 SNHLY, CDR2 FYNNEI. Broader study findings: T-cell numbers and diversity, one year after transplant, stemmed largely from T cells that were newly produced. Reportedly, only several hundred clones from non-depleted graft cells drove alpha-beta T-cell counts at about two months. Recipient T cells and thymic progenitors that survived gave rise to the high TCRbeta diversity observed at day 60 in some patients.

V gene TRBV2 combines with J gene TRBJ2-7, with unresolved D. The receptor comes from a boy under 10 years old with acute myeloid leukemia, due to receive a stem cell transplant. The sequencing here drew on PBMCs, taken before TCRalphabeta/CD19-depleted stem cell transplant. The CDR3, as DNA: TGTGCCAGCAGTGAAGCGGGCGTTGGCGAGCAGTACTTC. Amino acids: CASSEAGVGEQYF.